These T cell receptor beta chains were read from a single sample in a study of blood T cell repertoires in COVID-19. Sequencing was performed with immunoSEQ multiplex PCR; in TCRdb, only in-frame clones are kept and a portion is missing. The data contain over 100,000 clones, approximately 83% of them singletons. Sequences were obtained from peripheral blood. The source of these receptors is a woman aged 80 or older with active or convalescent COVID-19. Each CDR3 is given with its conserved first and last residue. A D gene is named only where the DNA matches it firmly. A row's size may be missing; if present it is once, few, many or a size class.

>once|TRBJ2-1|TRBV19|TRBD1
CASSKGTGWGNEQFF
TGTGCCAGTAGTAAAGGGACAGGGTGGGGGAATGAGCAGTTCTTC
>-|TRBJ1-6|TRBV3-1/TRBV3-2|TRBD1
CASSPDRVSPLHF
TGTGCCAGCAGCCCGGACAGGGTTTCACCCCTCCACTTT
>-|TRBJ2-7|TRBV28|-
CASRSDSVDYEQYF
TGTGCCAGCAGGTCCGACAGTGTAGACTACGAGCAGTACTTC
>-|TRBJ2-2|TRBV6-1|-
CASSESSNTGELFF
TGTGCCAGCAGTGAATCATCGAACACCGGGGAGCTGTTTTTT
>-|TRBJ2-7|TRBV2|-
CAGGQMLYEQYF
TGTGCCGGAGGACAGATGCTTTACGAGCAGTACTTC
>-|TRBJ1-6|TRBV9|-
CASSERPTGLSSYNSPLHF
TGTGCCAGCAGCGAACGGCCCACAGGGCTTAGCTCCTATAATTCACCCCTCCACTTT
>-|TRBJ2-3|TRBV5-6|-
CASSSSKGADTQYF
TGTGCCAGCAGCTCTAGCAAGGGGGCAGATACGCAGTATTTT
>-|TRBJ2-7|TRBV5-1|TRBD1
CASSLVGQGNYEQYF
TGCGCCAGCAGCTTGGTGGGACAGGGGAACTACGAGCAGTACTTC
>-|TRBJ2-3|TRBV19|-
CASSIDRGFSTDTQYF
TGTGCCAGTAGTATTGATAGGGGATTTAGCACAGATACGCAGTATTTT
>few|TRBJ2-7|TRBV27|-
CASTAGDQRGEQYF
TGTGCCAGCACAGCGGGCGATCAGAGGGGCGAGCAGTACTTC
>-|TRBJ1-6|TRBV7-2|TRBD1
CASSPDRDNSPLHF
TGTGCCAGCAGCCCTGACAGGGACAATTCACCCCTCCACTTT
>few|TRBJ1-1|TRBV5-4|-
CASSLGGNTEAFF
TGTGCCAGCAGCTTAGGGGGGAACACTGAAGCTTTCTTT
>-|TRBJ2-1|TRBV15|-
CATSSARAEVVEQFF
TGTGCCACCAGCAGTGCTCGTGCGGAGGTGGTTGAGCAGTTCTTC
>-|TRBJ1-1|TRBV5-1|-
CASSLRQGLGNTEAFF
TGCGCCAGCAGCTTGCGGCAGGGATTGGGGAACACTGAAGCTTTCTTT
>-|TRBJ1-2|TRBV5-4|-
CASSNTGFYGYTF
TGTGCCAGCAGCAACACAGGGTTTTATGGCTACACCTTC
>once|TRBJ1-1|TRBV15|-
CATSRLRGNTEAFF
TGTGCCACCAGCAGACTCCGAGGGAACACTGAAGCTTTCTTT
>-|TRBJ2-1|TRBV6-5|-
CASTRAASYNEQFF
TGTGCCAGCACCCGAGCGGCTTCCTACAATGAGCAGTTCTTC
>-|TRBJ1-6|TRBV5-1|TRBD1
CASSLTGGLGSPLHF
TGCGCCAGCAGCTTGACAGGGGGCTTAGGATCACCCCTCCACTTT
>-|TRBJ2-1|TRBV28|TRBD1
CASSLGQGGPYNEQFF
TGTGCCAGCAGTCTAGGACAGGGCGGTCCCTACAATGAGCAGTTCTTC
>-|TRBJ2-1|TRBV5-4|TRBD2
CASSLEAGGGNEQFF
TGTGCCAGCAGCTTGGAAGCGGGAGGGGGGAATGAGCAGTTCTTC
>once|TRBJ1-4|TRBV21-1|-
CASTPKFVGSREGATNEKLFF
TGTGCCAGCACCCCTAAGTTCGTGGGCAGTAGAGAGGGCGCAACTAATGAAAAACTGTTTTTT
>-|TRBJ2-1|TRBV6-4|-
CASSPGEGHEQFF
TGTGCCAGCAGTCCAGGGGAAGGGCATGAGCAGTTCTTC
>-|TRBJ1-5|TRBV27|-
CASSLNFAASNQPQHF
TGTGCCAGCAGTTTAAACTTCGCTGCGAGCAATCAGCCCCAGCATTTT
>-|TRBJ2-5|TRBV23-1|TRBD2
CASSPTSEETQYF
TGCGCCAGCAGCCCGACTAGCGAGGAGACCCAGTACTTC
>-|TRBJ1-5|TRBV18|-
CASSQEQGRPQHF
TGTGCCAGCTCACAAGAACAGGGTCGGCCCCAGCATTTT
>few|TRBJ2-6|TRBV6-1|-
CASSEGGQFSGANVLTF
TGTGCCAGCAGTGAAGGGGGGCAGTTCTCTGGGGCCAACGTCCTGACTTTC
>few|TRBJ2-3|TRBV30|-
CAWSPGASLDTQYF
TGTGCCTGGAGTCCAGGGGCCTCGCTTGATACGCAGTATTTT
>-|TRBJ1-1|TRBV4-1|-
CASSQLGQPDAEAFF
TGCGCCAGCAGCCAACTAGGACAACCTGACGCTGAAGCTTTCTTT
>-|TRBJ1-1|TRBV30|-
CAWSVAAATEAFF
TGTGCCTGGAGTGTGGCGGCAGCGACTGAAGCTTTCTTT
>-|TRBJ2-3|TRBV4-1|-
CASSQDTTGTVGQYF
TGCGCCAGCAGCCAAGATACGACAGGCACGGTGGGGCAGTATTTT
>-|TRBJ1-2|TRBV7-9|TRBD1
CASSLASDRGLGYTF
TGTGCCAGCAGCTTAGCAAGTGACAGGGGGCTTGGCTACACCTTC
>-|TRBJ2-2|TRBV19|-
CASSFRVLRGELFF
TGTGCCAGTAGTTTCAGGGTCCTTCGGGGGGAGCTGTTTTTT
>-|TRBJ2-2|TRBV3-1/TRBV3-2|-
CASRLAGELFF
TGTGCCAGCAGGTTAGCGGGGGAGCTGTTTTTT
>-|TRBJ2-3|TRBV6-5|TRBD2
CASSALAGGDTQYF
TGTGCCAGCAGCGCACTAGCGGGAGGGGATACGCAGTATTTT
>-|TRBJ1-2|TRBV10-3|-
CAINTLGEGYTF
TGTGCCATCAATACCTTAGGGGAAGGCTACACCTTC
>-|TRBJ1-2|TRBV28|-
CAAGAAYGYTF
TGTGCCGCCGGAGCCGCATATGGCTACACCTTC
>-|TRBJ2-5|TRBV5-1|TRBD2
CASSPSTSGNRAETQYF
TGCGCCAGCAGCCCCTCGACTAGCGGGAATCGGGCTGAGACCCAGTACTTC
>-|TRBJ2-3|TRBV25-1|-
CASSDPAGADTQYF
TGTGCCAGCAGTGATCCAGCAGGGGCAGATACGCAGTATTTT
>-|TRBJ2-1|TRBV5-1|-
CASRASFPQGKWVSSYNEQFF
TGCGCCAGCAGGGCGAGTTTCCCGCAGGGAAAATGGGTAAGCTCCTACAATGAGCAGTTCTTC
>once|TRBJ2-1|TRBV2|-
CASSPDYTGEQFF
TGTGCCAGCAGTCCGGACTACACGGGTGAGCAGTTCTTC
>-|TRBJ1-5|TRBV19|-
CASKRELKGYSNQPQHF
TGTGCCAGTAAGAGAGAACTCAAGGGGTATAGCAATCAGCCCCAGCATTTT
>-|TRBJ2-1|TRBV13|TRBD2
CASSVSGRVTSYNEQFF
TGTGCCAGCAGCGTTAGCGGGAGGGTGACCTCCTACAATGAGCAGTTCTTC
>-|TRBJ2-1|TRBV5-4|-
CASSSDGSQSSYNEQFF
TGTGCCAGCAGCTCAGACGGGAGCCAGTCGTCCTACAATGAGCAGTTCTTC
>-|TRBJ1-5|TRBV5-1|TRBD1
CASSLAGGEGQPQHF
TGCGCCAGCAGCTTGGCAGGGGGTGAAGGTCAGCCCCAGCATTTT
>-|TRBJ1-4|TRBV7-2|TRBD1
CASSFPGQGYEKLFF
TGTGCCAGCAGCTTTCCGGGACAGGGTTACGAAAAACTGTTTTTT
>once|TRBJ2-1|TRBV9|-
CASSVEASDPNEQFF
TGTGCCAGCAGCGTTGAGGCTAGCGACCCTAATGAGCAGTTCTTC
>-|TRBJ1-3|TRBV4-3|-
CASSQETGYTIYF
TGCGCCAGCAGCCAAGAAACGGGATACACCATATATTTT
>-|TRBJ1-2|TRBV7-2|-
CASSPRQDGYTF
TGTGCCAGCAGCCCGAGACAGGATGGCTACACCTTC
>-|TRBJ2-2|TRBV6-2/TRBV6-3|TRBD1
CASSSPGQTNTGELFF
TGTGCCAGCAGTTCACCGGGACAGACGAACACCGGGGAGCTGTTTTTT
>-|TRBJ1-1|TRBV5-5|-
CASSFRTASNTEAFF
TGTGCCAGCAGCTTCCGGACAGCCAGTAACACTGAAGCTTTCTTT
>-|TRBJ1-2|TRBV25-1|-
CASRPSGNYGYTF
TGTGCCAGCAGGCCCTCAGGGAACTATGGCTACACCTTC
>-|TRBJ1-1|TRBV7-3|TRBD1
CASSLMGQGGSEAFF
TGTGCCAGCAGCTTAATGGGCCAGGGGGGCTCTGAAGCTTTCTTT
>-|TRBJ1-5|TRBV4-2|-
CASRLEGASNQPQHF
TGTGCCAGCAGATTGGAAGGGGCGTCCAATCAGCCCCAGCATTTT
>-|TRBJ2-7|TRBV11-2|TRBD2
CASRGQTSGNPYEQYF
TGTGCCAGCAGGGGTCAGACTAGCGGGAACCCCTACGAGCAGTACTTC
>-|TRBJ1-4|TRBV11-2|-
CASSVTGGGEKLFF
TGTGCCAGCAGCGTGACAGGTGGGGGCGAAAAACTGTTTTTT
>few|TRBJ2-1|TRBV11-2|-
CASSLEQGSYNEQFF
TGTGCCAGCAGCTTAGAACAGGGCTCCTACAATGAGCAGTTCTTC
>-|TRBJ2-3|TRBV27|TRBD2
CASSPLTSFSTDTQYF
TGTGCCAGCAGTCCATTGACTAGCTTTAGCACAGATACGCAGTATTTT